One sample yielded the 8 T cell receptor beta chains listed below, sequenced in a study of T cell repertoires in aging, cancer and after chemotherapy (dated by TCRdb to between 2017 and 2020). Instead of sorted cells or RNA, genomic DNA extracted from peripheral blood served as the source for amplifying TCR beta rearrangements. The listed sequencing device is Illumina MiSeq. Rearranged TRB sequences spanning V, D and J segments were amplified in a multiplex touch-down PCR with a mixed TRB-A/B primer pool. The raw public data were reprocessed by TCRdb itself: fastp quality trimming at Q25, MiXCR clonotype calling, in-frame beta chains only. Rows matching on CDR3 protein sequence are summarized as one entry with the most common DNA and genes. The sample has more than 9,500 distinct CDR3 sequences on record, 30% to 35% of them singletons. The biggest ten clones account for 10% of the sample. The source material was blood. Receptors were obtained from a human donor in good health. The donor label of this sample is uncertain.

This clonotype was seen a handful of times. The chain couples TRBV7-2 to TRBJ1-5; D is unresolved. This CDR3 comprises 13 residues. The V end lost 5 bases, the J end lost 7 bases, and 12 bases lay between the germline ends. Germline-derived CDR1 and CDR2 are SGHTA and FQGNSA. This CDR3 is CASSEGGSQPQHF. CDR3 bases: TGTGCCAGCAGCGAGGGTGGATCCCAGCCCCAGCATTTT. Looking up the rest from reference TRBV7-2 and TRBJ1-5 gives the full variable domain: GAGVSQSPSNKVTEKGKDVELRCDPISGHTALYWYRQSLGQGLEFLIYFQGNSAPDKSGLPSDRFSAERTGGSVSTLTIQRTQQEDSAVYLCASSEGGSQPQHFGDGTRLSIL.

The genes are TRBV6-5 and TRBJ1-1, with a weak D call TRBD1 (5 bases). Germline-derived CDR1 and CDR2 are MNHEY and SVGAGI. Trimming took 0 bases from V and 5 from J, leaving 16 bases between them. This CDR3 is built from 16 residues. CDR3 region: CASSYSLQGGRTEAFF. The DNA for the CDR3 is TGTGCCAGCAGTTACTCGCTGCAGGGCGGACGGACTGAAGCTTTCTTT.

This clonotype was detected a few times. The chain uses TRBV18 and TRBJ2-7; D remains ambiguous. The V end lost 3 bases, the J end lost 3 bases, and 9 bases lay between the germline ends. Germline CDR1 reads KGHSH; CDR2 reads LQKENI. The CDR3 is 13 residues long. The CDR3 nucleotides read TGTGCCAGCTCACCGTACGCAATCTACGAGCAGTACTTC. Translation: CASSPYAIYEQYF. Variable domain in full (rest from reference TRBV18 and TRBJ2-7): NAGVMQNPRHLVRRRGQEARLRCSPMKGHSHVYWYRQLPEEGLKFMVYLQKENIIDESGMPKERFSAEFPKEGPSILRIQQVVRGDSAAYFCASSPYAIYEQYFGPGTRLTVT.

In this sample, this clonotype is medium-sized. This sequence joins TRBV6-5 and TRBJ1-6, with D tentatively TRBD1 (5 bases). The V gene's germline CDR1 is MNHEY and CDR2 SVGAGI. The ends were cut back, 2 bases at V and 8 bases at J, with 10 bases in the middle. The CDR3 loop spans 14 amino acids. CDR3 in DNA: TGTGCCAGCAGTTACGGGGCGGGTGATTCACCCCTCCACTTT. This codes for CASSYGAGDSPLHF.

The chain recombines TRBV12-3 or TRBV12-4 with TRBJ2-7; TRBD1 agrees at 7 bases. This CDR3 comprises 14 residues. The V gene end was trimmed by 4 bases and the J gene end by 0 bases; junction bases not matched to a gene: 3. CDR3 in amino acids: CASSYGTASYEQYF. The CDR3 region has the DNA TGTGCCAGCAGTTATGGGACAGCCTCCTACGAGCAGTACTTC.

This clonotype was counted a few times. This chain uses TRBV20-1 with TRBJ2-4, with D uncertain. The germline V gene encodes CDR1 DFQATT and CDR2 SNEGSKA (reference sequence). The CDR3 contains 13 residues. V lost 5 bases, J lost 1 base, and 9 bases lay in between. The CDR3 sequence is CSAGSSAKNIQYF. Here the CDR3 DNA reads TGCAGTGCTGGCAGTAGTGCCAAAAACATTCAGTACTTC.

CDR3 residues: CASRLLNTEAFF. The CDR3 bases are TGTGCCAGCAGACTGCTGAACACTGAAGCTTTCTTT. The gene calls are TRBV6-5 and TRBJ1-1, with unresolved D. V was clipped by 6 bases and J by 0 bases, with 5 bases between them. The CDR3 is made up of 12 amino acids. Germline lookup yields CDR1 MNHEY and CDR2 SVGAGI.

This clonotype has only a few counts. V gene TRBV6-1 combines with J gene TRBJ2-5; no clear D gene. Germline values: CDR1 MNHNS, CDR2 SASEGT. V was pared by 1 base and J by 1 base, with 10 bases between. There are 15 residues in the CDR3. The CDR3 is CASSEVPGIQETQYF. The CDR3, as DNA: TGTGCCAGCAGTGAAGTCCCCGGAATCCAAGAGACCCAGTACTTC.